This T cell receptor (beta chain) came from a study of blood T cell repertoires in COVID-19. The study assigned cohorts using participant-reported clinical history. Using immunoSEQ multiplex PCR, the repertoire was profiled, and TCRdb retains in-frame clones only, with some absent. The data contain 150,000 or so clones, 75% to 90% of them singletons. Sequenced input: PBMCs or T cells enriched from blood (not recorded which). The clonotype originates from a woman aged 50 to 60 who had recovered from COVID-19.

The DNA of the CDR3 is TGTGCCAGCAGCCAAAGGTCGGTTCTAGCGGGCTACAATGAGCAGTTCTTC. It yields the protein CASSQRSVLAGYNEQFF. This sequence joins TRBV3-1 (or the pseudogene TRBV3-2) and TRBJ2-1; 8 positions match TRBD2. Germline loops: CDR1 LGHDT, CDR2 YNNKEL (reference sequence). The CDR3 covers 17 residues. Losses at the gene ends were 2 bases for V and 3 bases for J; bases not matched to a gene: 9.